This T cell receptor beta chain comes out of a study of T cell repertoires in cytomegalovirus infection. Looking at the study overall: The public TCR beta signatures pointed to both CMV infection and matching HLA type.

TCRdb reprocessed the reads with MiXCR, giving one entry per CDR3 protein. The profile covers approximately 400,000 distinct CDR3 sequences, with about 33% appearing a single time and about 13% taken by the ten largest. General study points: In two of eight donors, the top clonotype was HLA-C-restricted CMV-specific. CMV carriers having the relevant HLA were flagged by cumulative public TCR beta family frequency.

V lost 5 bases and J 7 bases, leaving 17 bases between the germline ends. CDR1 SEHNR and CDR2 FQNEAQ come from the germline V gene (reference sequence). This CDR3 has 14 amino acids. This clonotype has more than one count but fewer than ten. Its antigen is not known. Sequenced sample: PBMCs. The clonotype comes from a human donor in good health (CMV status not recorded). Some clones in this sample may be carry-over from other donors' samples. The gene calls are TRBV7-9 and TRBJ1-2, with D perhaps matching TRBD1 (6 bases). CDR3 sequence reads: CASSLARGAGGYTF. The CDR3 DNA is TGTGCCAGCAGCCTGGCGCGGGGGGCAGGTGGCTACACCTTC.